Shown below are 2 T cell receptor beta chains from a single sample sequenced in a study of blood T cell repertoires in COVID-19. Only in-frame clones appear in the TCRdb table, and some are missing; sequencing was by immunoSEQ multiplex PCR. The table has tens of thousands of clones, approximately 83% seen once. The material sequenced was peripheral blood. The receptors shown here come from a human donor in a cohort sampled during active COVID-19.

The genes are TRBV6-5 and TRBJ1-6; D unclear. This CDR3 has 14 amino acids. From germline, CDR1 is MNHEY and CDR2 SVGAGI. V gave up 4 bases and J gave up 9 bases, with 13 bases separating them. The CDR3 loop reads CASSSGPRGSPLHF. The DNA of the CDR3 is TGTGCCAGCAGTTCCGGCCCCCGGGGTTCACCCCTCCACTTT.

This clone was seen a few times. The chain uses TRBV9 and TRBJ2-2, with D possibly matching TRBD2 (6 bases). The V end lost 3 bases, the J end lost 4 bases, and 16 bases lay between the germline ends. Germline V gives CDR1 SGDLS, CDR2 YYNGEE. CDR3 length: 16 residues. The CDR3 DNA follows: TGTGCCAGCAGCGAGGCGCCGGGGGTCGGCACCGGGGAGCTGTTTTTT. Protein: CASSEAPGVGTGELFF.